This entry is about one TCR beta chain. The antigen is not known. In the authors' workflow: Between roughly 20,000 and 690,600 TCRs appeared in each sample, and the median stood at approximately 100,000. From the RACE reads, TCRdb called clonotypes with MiXCR, one entry per CDR3 protein. It is TCRdb's table, rather than the study itself, that gives the V and J calls and clone size. This sample has fewer than 300,000 distinct CDR3 sequences, with around 7.3% found just once. Time point denoted: pre-sensitization, week 0. Treatment of the sample: therapeutic diphenylcyclopropenone sensitization with weekly scalp DPC. Whole blood that had not been fractionated was the source of extracted total RNA. The entry originates in a study of human T cells and chemical hapten exposure. The study's findings and limits: Sensitizing with DPC caused no change in TCRs above 1 in 1000 frequency. There were significantly more large CDR3 similarity clusters among expanded TCRs than among controls.

V was pared by 3 bases and J by 2 bases, with 8 bases between. CDR1 SEHNR and CDR2 FQNEAQ come from the germline V gene (reference sequence). The CDR3 runs 15 residues. The receptor was isolated from a man aged 18-30 years with alopecia areata. Some clones in this sample may be carry-over from other donors' samples. Sequenced here: whole blood, sampled in connection with sensitization to the hapten diphenylcyclopropenone (DPC). The chain joins TRBV7-9 to TRBJ2-6; D gene unclear. The DNA of the CDR3 is TGTGCCAGCAGCTTTAGGATCCCTGGGGCCAACGTCCTGACTTTC. Translating gives CASSFRIPGANVLTF.